The 28 T cell receptor beta chains reported below all come from one sample, sequenced in a study of OX40 agonist ivuxolimab in advanced cancers. TCRdb keeps only in-frame clones here, not all; method: immunoSEQ multiplex PCR. This table has 78,000 or so clones, about 90% appearing once. The sample in question was CD4+ or CD8+ T cells sorted from blood, obtained in a trial of the OX40 agonist ivuxolimab. These receptors originate from an adult with an advanced solid tumor such as melanoma, head and neck, liver or kidney cancer.

This clone was observed once. The DNA for the CDR3 is TGTGCCATCACTCCGGGACTAGCGGGAGCCTCCAATGAGCAGTTCTTC. As protein: CAITPGLAGASNEQFF. The V gene is TRBV10-3, the J gene TRBJ2-1; 14 nucleotides align to TRBD2. The ends lost 7 bases at V and 6 bases at J; junction bases unmatched: 8. Looked up from germline, CDR1 is ENHRY and CDR2 is SYGVKD. The CDR3 length is 16 residues.

The J gene is TRBJ1-5, the V gene TRBV6-5; D might be TRBD1 (5 bases). Germline V gene data show CDR1 as MNHEY and CDR2 as SVGAGI. V lost 6 bases and J 7 bases, leaving 13 bases between the germline ends. There are 13 residues in the CDR3. The CDR3 loop is CASRGDWRQPQHF. DNA of the CDR3: TGTGCCAGCAGGGGGGACTGGAGGCAGCCCCAGCATTTT.

This chain uses TRBV5-1 with TRBJ2-7; possibly TRBD1 for D (6 bases). The CDR3 is made up of 13 amino acids. Per germline, CDR1 SGHRS and CDR2 YFSETQ. The ends were cut back, 4 bases at V and 2 bases at J, with 10 bases in the middle. For the CDR3, the DNA is TGCGCCAGCAGCGTTACAGGGCCCTACGAGCAGTACTTC. Its protein product is CASSVTGPYEQYF.

This chain connects TRBV5-1 to TRBJ2-1; 13 bases map to TRBD2. Germline CDR1 is SGHRS and CDR2 is YFSETQ. V was pared by 6 bases and J by 0 bases, with 3 bases of the junction left unmatched. The CDR3 runs 16 residues. The CDR3 protein is CASTGTSGDSYNEQFF. The CDR3 DNA follows: TGCGCCAGCACCGGGACTAGCGGGGACTCCTACAATGAGCAGTTCTTC.

V gene TRBV5-5 combines with J gene TRBJ2-7, with 7 bases identical to TRBD2. Germline CDR1 is SGHKS and CDR2 is YYEKEE (reference sequence). This CDR3 has 15 amino acids. After removal of 0 bases from V and 2 bases from J, the junction contained 5 bases not matched to a gene. This CDR3 is CASSLAGGGPYEQYF. Written as DNA, the CDR3 is TGTGCCAGCAGCTTGGCGGGAGGCGGGCCCTACGAGCAGTACTTC.

This rearrangement joins TRBV19 to TRBJ2-1; maybe TRBD1 (5 bases). The germline gives CDR1 LNHDA, CDR2 SQIVND (reference sequence). The CDR3 length is 17 residues. V was pared by 6 bases and J by 10 bases, with 28 bases between. CDR3 bases: TGTGCCAGTAGCCCTCCTCTCAAGGGGATGTATGTAGGAGAGCAGTTCTTC. Its protein product is CASSPPLKGMYVGEQFF.

The V call is TRBV6-1, the J call TRBJ2-7; D gene uncertain. The V end was cut by 0 bases, the J end by 3 bases, with 9 bases between. Germline assignment: CDR1 MNHNS and CDR2 SASEGT. This CDR3 region has 14 residues. The CDR3: CASSEAVQIYEQYF. The CDR3, as DNA: TGTGCCAGCAGTGAAGCGGTGCAGATCTACGAGCAGTACTTC.

The V call is TRBV28, the J call TRBJ2-7, with D unclear. Germline loops: CDR1 MDHEN, CDR2 SYDVKM. Trimming took 5 bases from V and 7 from J, leaving 21 bases between them. CDR3 length equals 15 residues. CDR3 in amino acids: CASSIPTKGASEQYF. CDR3 nucleotide sequence: TGTGCCAGCAGTATACCGACAAAAGGAGCTTCTGAGCAGTACTTC.

The V and J genes are TRBV19 and TRBJ2-7, with no clear D. The germline V gene encodes CDR1 LNHDA and CDR2 SQIVND (reference sequence). This CDR3 has 18 residues. V lost 2 bases and J lost 5, with 25 bases in between. CDR3: CASSIYPPGAGINDEQYF. The DNA for the CDR3 is TGTGCCAGTAGTATATACCCCCCAGGAGCTGGGATTAACGACGAGCAGTACTTC. Filled out from reference TRBV19 and TRBJ2-7, the complete variable domain reads DGGITQSPKYLFRKEGQNVTLSCEQNLNHDAMYWYRQDPGQGLRLIYYSQIVNDFQKGDIAEGYSVSREKKESFPLTVTSAQKNPTAFYLCASSIYPPGAGINDEQYFGPGTRLTVT.

The chain joins TRBV5-1 to TRBJ1-1; D gene uncertain. The germline V and J ends were trimmed by 4 bases and 1 base, with 11 bases remaining between them. The germline V gene encodes CDR1 SGHRS and CDR2 YFSETQ. This CDR3 is 14 amino acids long. The CDR3 sequence is CASSPVAPNTEAFF. Here the CDR3 DNA reads TGCGCCAGCAGCCCAGTAGCGCCGAACACTGAAGCTTTCTTT.

The chain combines TRBV6-1 with TRBJ2-7; 7 nucleotides agree with TRBD1. The V segment lost 3 bases and the J segment 1 base; nucleotides outside the gene matches: 9. Germline values: CDR1 MNHNS, CDR2 SASEGT. The CDR3 is 16 amino acids. The CDR3 region is CASSEHPPGQSYEQYF. CDR3 DNA sequence: TGTGCCAGCAGTGAGCACCCTCCGGGACAGTCCTACGAGCAGTACTTC.

The rearrangement uses TRBV18 and TRBJ1-5; 10 nucleotides line up with TRBD1. Germline values: CDR1 KGHSH, CDR2 LQKENI. The length of the CDR3 is 16 residues. V dropped 2 bases and J dropped 1; count of bases not matched to a gene: 2. The CDR3 spells CASSPGQGGSNQPQHF. CDR3 in DNA: TGTGCCAGCTCACCAGGACAGGGGGGGAGCAATCAGCCCCAGCATTTT.

The count of this clone is one. CDR3 DNA: TGTGCCAGCAGCTTAGACGGGCATCTAGCCAAAAACATTCAGTACTTC. The encoded protein is CASSLDGHLAKNIQYF. This chain connects TRBV7-2 to TRBJ2-4; D call uncertain. The length of the CDR3 is 16 residues. Between the trimmed V and J ends, which lost 1 base and 0 bases, there was a span of 10 bases. The V gene's germline CDR1 is SGHTA and CDR2 FQGNSA.

The rearrangement uses TRBV19 and TRBJ1-1; D is uncertain. Germline V CDR1 and CDR2: LNHDA, SQIVND (reference sequence). Trimming left V 4 bases short and J 0 bases short, with 12 bases between. This CDR3 spans 15 amino acids. Written as DNA, the CDR3 is TGTGCCAGTAGTAACTCATTTACAGTGAACACTGAAGCTTTCTTT. This sequence encodes CASSNSFTVNTEAFF.

Points on this clone: Other DNA sequences within the sample encode an identical CDR3. The V gene is TRBV6-1, the J gene TRBJ1-2; D unclear. The CDR3 covers 11 residues. Germline values: CDR1 MNHNS, CDR2 SASEGT. V lost 5 bases and J lost 5, with 6 bases in between. This CDR3 is CASSYGYGYTF. DNA of the CDR3: TGTGCCAGCAGTTACGGATATGGCTACACCTTC.

The J gene is TRBJ1-4, the V gene TRBV28; 7 bases are a match to TRBD1. CDR1 is MDHEN, CDR2 SYDVKM, per germline. The CDR3 runs 14 residues. V lost 5 bases, J lost 15 bases, and 15 bases stayed unmatched. CDR3 DNA sequence: TGTGCCAGCAGTCCACCGGACAGGCCGGGTCGGTTGTTTTTT. Its translation is CASSPPDRPGRLFF. The full variable domain, in which reference TRBV28 and TRBJ1-4 provide the parts outside the CDR3, is DVKVTQSSRYLVKRTGEKVFLECVQDMDHENMFWYRQDPGLGLRLIYFSYDVKMKEKGDIPEGYSVSREKKERFSLILESASTNQTSMYLCASSPPDRPGRLFFGSGTQLSVL.

The chain joins TRBV5-1 to TRBJ2-7, with D uncertain. Germline V lookup: CDR1 SGHRS, CDR2 YFSETQ. This CDR3 comprises 13 residues. V was clipped by 4 bases and J by 0 bases, with 8 bases between them. The CDR3 sequence: CASSTTVSYEQYF. DNA for the CDR3: TGCGCCAGCAGCACCACAGTCTCCTACGAGCAGTACTTC.

The rearrangement links TRBV6-5 to TRBJ1-2, with 9 bases fitting TRBD1. The CDR3 sequence is 13 residues long. After removal of 2 bases from V and 6 bases from J, the junction contained 1 base not matched to a gene. Germline CDR1 MNHEY, CDR2 SVGAGI. Here the CDR3 reads CASSYDRGNGYTF. As DNA, the CDR3 is TGTGCCAGCAGTTACGACAGGGGGAATGGCTACACCTTC.

The chain joins TRBV27 to TRBJ1-5, with D hard to call. The length of the CDR3 is 15 residues. Germline assignment: CDR1 MNHEY and CDR2 SMNVEV (reference sequence). With 5 bases removed from V and 4 bases from J, the gap between germline ends came to 15 bases. CDR3 nucleotides: TGTGCCAGCAGTCCAGGACGGAGTAGTAATCAGCCCCAGCATTTT. The encoded protein is CASSPGRSSNQPQHF.

V is TRBV7-2 and J is TRBJ2-1; either TRBD1 or TRBD2 may fit D (6 bases each). Germline V gene lookup returns CDR1 SGHTA and CDR2 FQGNSA. V lost 4 bases to trimming and J lost 6 bases, with 13 bases between them. The CDR3 sequence is 14 residues long. The CDR3 loop is CASSWGGGRNEQFF. DNA for the CDR3: TGTGCCAGCAGCTGGGGTGGGGGGCGCAATGAGCAGTTCTTC.

The chain couples TRBV11-2 to TRBJ2-2; D not resolved. The length of the CDR3 is 14 residues. Germline V gene lookup returns CDR1 SGHAT and CDR2 FQNNGV. V was trimmed by 3 bases and J by 1 base, leaving 6 bases between them. The CDR3 region has the DNA TGTGCCAGCAGCTTCACCGGGAACACCGGGGAGCTGTTTTTT. It specifies CASSFTGNTGELFF.

The chain is built from TRBV2 and TRBJ1-5; D remains ambiguous. Germline CDR1 is SNHLY and CDR2 is FYNNEI. V lost 3 bases and J 0 bases, leaving 9 bases between the germline ends. The CDR3 runs 15 residues. The CDR3 DNA reads TGTGCCAGCAGTGAGATAGATTATAGCAATCAGCCCCAGCATTTT. This codes for CASSEIDYSNQPQHF. The full variable domain, completed using reference TRBV2 and TRBJ1-5, is EPEVTQTPSHQVTQMGQEVILRCVPISNHLYFYWYRQILGQKVEFLVSFYNNEISEKSEIFDDQFSVERPDGSNFTLKIRSTKLEDSAMYFCASSEIDYSNQPQHFGDGTRLSIL.

The sample holds a few counts of this clone. This chain uses TRBV21-1 with TRBJ1-2; no check of the table's D call, TRBD1, against the DNA was made. TRBV21-1 is a known pseudogene. The CDR3 is made up of 12 amino acids. Here the CDR3 DNA reads TGTGCCAGCAGCGGACAGGTCTATGGCTACACCTTC. Encoded protein: CASSGQVYGYTF.

The chain employs TRBV15 and TRBJ2-1; weak D call: TRBD2 (6 bases). The CDR3 is 13 amino acids. The V end lost 5 bases, the J end lost 10 bases, and 15 bases lay between the germline ends. Per the germline V gene, CDR1 is LNHNV and CDR2 is YYDKDF (reference sequence). The CDR3 nucleotides read TGTGCCACCAGCCTCTCCCGCGCGGGGGAGCAGTTCTTC. The encoded protein is CATSLSRAGEQFF.

As DNA, the CDR3 is TGTGCCACAGGACAGGTGGGGTACAATGAGCAGTTCTTC. Amino acid sequence: CATGQVGYNEQFF. The chain carries TRBV6-5 and TRBJ2-1, with TRBD1 matching 7 bases. The CDR3 runs to 13 residues. V shed 10 bases and J 4 bases; nucleotides not matched to a gene: 7. Germline CDR1 and CDR2: MNHEY and SVGAGI.

The chain carries TRBV5-5 and TRBJ1-2; D gene unclear. Germline-derived CDR1 and CDR2 are SGHKS and YYEKEE (reference sequence). Trimming took 0 bases from V and 2 from J, leaving 8 bases between them. CDR3 length: 14 amino acids. The CDR3 region is CASSLARENYGYTF. In nucleotides, the CDR3 is TGTGCCAGCAGCTTGGCCCGTGAGAACTATGGCTACACCTTC.

V usage is TRBV10-3 and J usage is TRBJ2-7; D not certain. This CDR3 spans 12 amino acids. The V and J ends lost 7 bases and 1 base respectively, with 8 bases between them. The germline V gene has CDR1 ENHRY and CDR2 SYGVKD. In DNA form, the CDR3 reads TGTGCCATCATGGCGGAGTCCTACGAGCAGTACTTC. This gives the protein CAIMAESYEQYF.

This clone occurred once. This chain's CDR3 is CAIRGLAATDTQYF. CDR3 in DNA: TGTGCCATCCGTGGACTAGCGGCCACAGATACGCAGTATTTT. The J gene is TRBJ2-3, the V gene TRBV10-3, with 10 positions matching TRBD2. CDR1 and CDR2 from the germline V gene are ENHRY and SYGVKD. V lost 8 bases to trimming and J lost 2 bases; unmatched junction nucleotides: 4. The CDR3 length is 14 residues.